This TCR beta chain was captured by sequencing in a study of T cells in Graves' hyperthyroidism and ophthalmopathy. This clonotype came up many times. The CDR3 consists of 13 residues. CDR1 and CDR2 from the germline V gene are SGHRS and YFSETQ. V shed 0 bases and J shed 9 bases, with 10 bases lying between them. Amplification of TCR beta CDR3 regions used RNA as the template. The HTBI primer set served for first-round RT-PCR of the TCR CDR3. Each CDR3 protein gets one entry after TCRdb re-called the multiplex PCR reads with MiXCR. The sample has approximately 300,000 distinct CDR3 sequences, 15% to 20% seen once.

The sequencing input was blood. The V call is TRBV5-1, the J call TRBJ1-5, with a weak D call TRBD1 (6 bases). The receptor was derived from a man aged 45-60 years with Graves' ophthalmopathy. The CDR3 reads CASSLEGESPQHF. CDR3 in DNA: TGCGCCAGCAGCTTGGAGGGGGAATCGCCCCAGCATTTT.